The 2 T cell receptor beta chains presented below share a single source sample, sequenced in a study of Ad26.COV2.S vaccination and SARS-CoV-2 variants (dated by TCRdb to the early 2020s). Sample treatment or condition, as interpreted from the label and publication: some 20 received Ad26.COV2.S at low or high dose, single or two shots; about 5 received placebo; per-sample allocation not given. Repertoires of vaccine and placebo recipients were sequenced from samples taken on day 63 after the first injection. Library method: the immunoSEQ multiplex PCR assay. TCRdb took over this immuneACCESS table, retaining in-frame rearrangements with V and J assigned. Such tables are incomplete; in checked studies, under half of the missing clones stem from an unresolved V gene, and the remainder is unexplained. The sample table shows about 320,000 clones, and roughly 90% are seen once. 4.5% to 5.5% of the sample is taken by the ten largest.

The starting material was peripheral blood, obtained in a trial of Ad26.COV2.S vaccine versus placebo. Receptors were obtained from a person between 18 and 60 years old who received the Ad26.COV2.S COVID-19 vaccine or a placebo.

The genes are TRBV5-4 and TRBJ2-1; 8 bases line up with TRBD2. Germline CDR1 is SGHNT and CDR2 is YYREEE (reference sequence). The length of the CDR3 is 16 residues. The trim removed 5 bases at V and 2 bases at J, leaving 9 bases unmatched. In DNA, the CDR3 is TGTGCCAGCAGTAAGCCACCGGGGGGGCCCTACAATGAGCAGTTCTTC. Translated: CASSKPPGGPYNEQFF.

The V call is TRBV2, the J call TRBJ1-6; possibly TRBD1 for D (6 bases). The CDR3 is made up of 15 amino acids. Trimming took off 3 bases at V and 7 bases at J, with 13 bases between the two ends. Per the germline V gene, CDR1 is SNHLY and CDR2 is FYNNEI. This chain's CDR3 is CASSDTGHPNSPLHF. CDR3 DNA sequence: TGTGCCAGCAGTGATACGGGACATCCAAATTCACCCCTCCACTTT.